Following are 31 T cell receptor beta chains from one sample sequenced in a study of cytomegalovirus exposure and HLA in healthy donors. Assay used: immunoSEQ multiplex PCR; TCRdb lists only in-frame clones, some missing. The sample holds 170,000 or so clones, 85% seen once. Input material: PBMCs. The receptors were sampled from a young man in good health and CMV-seropositive.

The chain joins TRBV2 to TRBJ1-1; possible D gene TRBD1, 5 bases. Trimming stripped 6 bases from V and 7 bases from J, with 9 bases between. The germline CDR1 and CDR2 sequences are SNHLY and FYNNEI. The CDR3 extends over 11 amino acids. The CDR3: CASRDTLEAFF. The CDR3 bases are TGTGCCAGCAGGGACACCCTTGAAGCTTTCTTT.

The V and J genes are TRBV28 and TRBJ1-6; D is possibly TRBD1 (5 bases). V lost 6 bases and J lost 13, with 22 bases in between. The germline gives CDR1 MDHEN, CDR2 SYDVKM. The CDR3 contains 15 residues. CDR3 loop: CASRSAGKQLTPLHF. The CDR3 DNA sequence: TGTGCCAGCAGGTCCGCAGGGAAGCAGCTTACCCCCCTCCACTTT.

This chain links TRBV5-1 with TRBJ2-2; D may be TRBD1 (6 bases). Germline V gene lookup returns CDR1 SGHRS and CDR2 YFSETQ. The CDR3 consists of 15 residues. V was pared by 4 bases and J by 4 bases, with 14 bases between. CDR3: CASSLRGGFTGELFF. CDR3 nucleotides: TGCGCCAGCAGCCTCAGGGGTGGATTCACCGGGGAGCTGTTTTTT. Filled out from reference TRBV5-1 and TRBJ2-2, the complete variable domain reads KAGVTQTPRYLIKTRGQQVTLSCSPISGHRSVSWYQQTPGQGLQFLFEYFSETQRNKGNFPGRFSGRQFSNSRSEMNVSTLELGDSALYLCASSLRGGFTGELFFGEGSRLTVL.

The chain combines TRBV5-1 with TRBJ2-5, with 7 positions matching TRBD2. The V segment lost 2 bases and the J segment 1 base; nucleotides outside the gene matches: 2. The CDR3 contains 14 residues. Germline assignment: CDR1 SGHRS and CDR2 YFSETQ. The DNA of the CDR3 is TGCGCCAGCAGCTTATGGACTAGCCAAGAGACCCAGTACTTC. Protein: CASSLWTSQETQYF. The whole variable domain, remainder taken from reference TRBV5-1 and TRBJ2-5, is KAGVTQTPRYLIKTRGQQVTLSCSPISGHRSVSWYQQTPGQGLQFLFEYFSETQRNKGNFPGRFSGRQFSNSRSEMNVSTLELGDSALYLCASSLWTSQETQYFGPGTRLLVL.

This chain links TRBV30 with TRBJ2-7; 8 bases map to TRBD1. J gave up 3 bases and V 1 base, and 5 bases lay outside the gene matches. CDR1 and CDR2 from the germline V gene are GTSNPN and SVGIG (reference sequence). The CDR3 loop spans 14 amino acids. DNA of the CDR3: TGTGCCTGGAGTGGGCAGGGGGCCGTCTACGAGCAGTACTTC. This encodes CAWSGQGAVYEQYF.

CDR3 coding DNA: TGCAGCGTTGGGGGGCTCTGGGAGACCCAGTACTTC. Translation gives CSVGGLWETQYF. This sequence joins TRBV29-1 and TRBJ2-5; D may be TRBD1 (6 bases). The length of the CDR3 is 12 residues. The ends were cut back, 4 bases at V and 5 bases at J, with 11 bases in the middle. Germline CDR1 SQVTM, CDR2 ANQGSEA.

The chain is built from TRBV7-3 and TRBJ1-1; D perhaps matches TRBD1 (6 bases). V was cut by 5 bases and J by 0 bases, with 13 bases left in between. This CDR3 has 15 residues. Germline loops: CDR1 SGHTA, CDR2 FQGTGA. The CDR3 region has the DNA TGTGCCAGCAGCCACACGGACAGCCTGAACACTGAAGCTTTCTTT. Its translation: CASSHTDSLNTEAFF.

The chain has TRBV6-5 and TRBJ1-3, with D hard to call. There are 15 residues in the CDR3. Per germline, CDR1 MNHEY and CDR2 SVGAGI. Trimming left V 5 bases short and J 1 base short, with 12 bases between. The CDR3 DNA is TGTGCCAGCAGTCAGGACGGAGGGTCTGGAAACACCATATATTTT. It is translated as CASSQDGGSGNTIYF.

J is TRBJ2-1 and V is TRBV13; 8 bases line up with TRBD2. V lost 5 bases to trimming and J lost 10 bases; unmatched junction nucleotides: 7. CDR1 and CDR2 (germline): PRHDT, FYEKMQ (reference sequence). The length of the CDR3 is 13 residues. DNA for the CDR3: TGTGCCAGCAGCCCCGCGGGAGGTGGAGAGCAGTTCTTC. Its protein is CASSPAGGGEQFF.

The genes are TRBV7-9 and TRBJ2-3; D is possibly TRBD2 (5 bases). The CDR3 has 13 amino acids. With 4 bases removed from V and 6 bases from J, the gap between germline ends came to 11 bases. The V gene's germline CDR1 is SEHNR and CDR2 FQNEAQ (reference sequence). Here the CDR3 DNA reads TGTGCCAGCAGCTCCCCACTAGTCGATACGCAGTATTTT. This encodes CASSSPLVDTQYF.

The J gene is TRBJ1-4, the V gene TRBV10-3; no clear D gene. Trimming took off 10 bases at V and 1 base at J, with 7 bases between the two ends. Germline V gene data show CDR1 as ENHRY and CDR2 as SYGVKD. The CDR3 spans 12 residues. CDR3 sequence (DNA): TGTGCCAGCGGGAGAACTAATGAAAAACTGTTTTTT. Its protein product is CASGRTNEKLFF.

CDR3 sequence: CASSRAGPDTQYF. CDR3 nucleotide sequence: TGTGCCAGCAGCCGAGCGGGCCCAGATACGCAGTATTTT. The genes are TRBV5-4 and TRBJ2-3; the D gene is possibly TRBD2 (6 bases). CDR1 and CDR2 (germline): SGHNT, YYREEE (reference sequence). V was trimmed by 4 bases and J by 4 bases, leaving 10 bases between them. The length of the CDR3 is 13 residues.

J is TRBJ2-3 and V is TRBV19; TRBD2 agrees at 13 bases. Germline CDR1 LNHDA, CDR2 SQIVND (reference sequence). This CDR3 contains 17 residues. The junction had 4 bases not matched to a gene; V was cut back by 0 bases and J by 4 bases. CDR3 in DNA: TGTGCCAGTAGTATAGACTCCGGACTAGCGGGAGCAGATACGCAGTATTTT. Protein: CASSIDSGLAGADTQYF.

DNA for the CDR3: TGTGCCAGCAGTGACCCCTCGGCAGGCCCGGGGTTCGATTCACCCCTCCACTTT. Translation gives CASSDPSAGPGFDSPLHF. The chain joins TRBV2 to TRBJ1-6; D unresolved. Germline assignment: CDR1 SNHLY and CDR2 FYNNEI. The CDR3 sequence is 18 residues long. V gave up 3 bases and J gave up 8 bases, with 23 bases separating them. Full variable domain (remainder filled in from reference TRBV2 and TRBJ1-6): EPEVTQTPSHQVTQMGQEVILRCVPISNHLYFYWYRQILGQKVEFLVSFYNNEISEKSEIFDDQFSVERPDGSNFTLKIRSTKLEDSAMYFCASSDPSAGPGFDSPLHFGNGTRLTVT.

This rearrangement joins TRBV2 to TRBJ1-5; D is ambiguous. CDR3 size: 14 residues. Trimming left V 3 bases short and J 0 bases short, with 6 bases between. Per germline, CDR1 SNHLY and CDR2 FYNNEI. CDR3 sequence: CASSDSASNQPQHF. DNA for the CDR3: TGTGCCAGCAGTGACAGCGCTAGCAATCAGCCCCAGCATTTT.

V gene TRBV9 combines with J gene TRBJ2-1; 7 bases agree with TRBD2. Germline V gene data show CDR1 as SGDLS and CDR2 as YYNGEE. The CDR3 has 15 residues. V was pared by 0 bases and J by 3 bases, with 3 bases of the junction left unmatched. As DNA, the CDR3 is TGTGCCAGCAGCGTAGTTGGGGGGGGCTACAATGAGCAGTTCTTC. Its translation is CASSVVGGGYNEQFF. The full variable domain, completed using reference TRBV9 and TRBJ2-1, is DSGVTQTPKHLITATGQRVTLRCSPRSGDLSVYWYQQSLDQGLQFLIQYYNGEERAKGNILERFSAQQFPDLHSELNLSSLELGDSALYFCASSVVGGGYNEQFFGPGTRLTVL.

The V and J genes are TRBV5-6 and TRBJ2-7, with D unresolved. V lost 3 bases and J 7 bases, leaving 8 bases between the germline ends. The CDR3 has 11 amino acids. The germline CDR1 and CDR2 sequences are SGHDT and YYEEEE. CDR3 sequence: CASSWAKEQYF. The DNA for the CDR3 is TGTGCCAGCAGCTGGGCAAAAGAGCAGTACTTC.

The CDR3 loop is CSVEMNRRYTGELFF. The CDR3 DNA is TGCAGCGTTGAAATGAACAGGCGATACACCGGGGAGCTGTTTTTT. The J gene is TRBJ2-2, the V gene TRBV29-1; a weak D match, TRBD1 (5 bases). With 2 bases removed from V and 3 bases from J, the gap between germline ends came to 13 bases. The germline gives CDR1 SQVTM, CDR2 ANQGSEA. The CDR3 is made up of 15 amino acids.

The chain carries TRBV4-2 and TRBJ2-2; 10 bases align to TRBD2. In germline, CDR1 is LGHNA, CDR2 YNFKEQ. CDR3 length equals 19 residues. Trimming took 5 bases from V and 5 from J; bases not matched to a gene: 17. CDR3 sequence reads: CASSSPPERGGFLTGELFF. CDR3 nucleotides: TGTGCCAGCAGCTCACCCCCCGAGCGGGGGGGGTTTCTAACCGGGGAGCTGTTTTTT.

The chain uses TRBV28 and TRBJ2-1, with a possible D match to TRBD2 (6 bases). CDR3 length: 13 residues. Per germline, CDR1 MDHEN and CDR2 SYDVKM. V gave up 8 bases and J gave up 7 bases, with 15 bases separating them. The CDR3 here is CASEGSGQNEQFF. The CDR3 bases are TGTGCCAGCGAGGGCAGCGGGCAGAATGAGCAGTTCTTC.

The chain has TRBV28 and TRBJ2-4, with 9 bases that match TRBD1. This CDR3 has 18 residues. Germline CDR1 is MDHEN and CDR2 is SYDVKM. Trimming cost V 5 bases and J 2 bases; bases outside gene matches: 13. The chain's CDR3 is CASSQIGTGRLTKNIQYF. The CDR3 region has the DNA TGTGCCAGCAGTCAAATCGGGACAGGGAGACTTACCAAAAACATTCAGTACTTC.

The V call is TRBV5-4, the J call TRBJ1-1; possible D gene TRBD1, 5 bases. Germline values: CDR1 SGHNT, CDR2 YYREEE (reference sequence). This CDR3 region has 15 residues. V dropped 5 bases and J dropped 6 bases, with 20 bases sitting between them. CDR3 in amino acids: CASRTMLAGRAEAFF. CDR3 nucleotide sequence: TGTGCCAGCAGGACTATGCTAGCGGGCAGGGCTGAAGCTTTCTTT.

The chain is built from TRBV28 and TRBJ1-1; TRBD1 aligns across 8 bases. V lost 2 bases and J lost 0; bases outside the gene matches: 2. Germline V gene data show CDR1 as MDHEN and CDR2 as SYDVKM. There are 15 residues in the CDR3. The CDR3 protein is CASSLRTGMNTEAFF. CDR3 DNA: TGTGCCAGCAGTTTACGGACAGGGATGAACACTGAAGCTTTCTTT. The whole variable domain, remainder taken from reference TRBV28 and TRBJ1-1, is DVKVTQSSRYLVKRTGEKVFLECVQDMDHENMFWYRQDPGLGLRLIYFSYDVKMKEKGDIPEGYSVSREKKERFSLILESASTNQTSMYLCASSLRTGMNTEAFFGQGTRLTVV.

The chain combines TRBV30 with TRBJ2-3, with 8 bases fitting TRBD2. CDR3 size: 13 residues. V shed 3 bases, J shed 4 bases, and the junction held 3 bases outside the gene matches. Germline CDR1 GTSNPN, CDR2 SVGIG (reference sequence). The chain's CDR3 is CAWRTSGPDTQYF. The CDR3 DNA reads TGTGCCTGGAGAACTAGCGGACCAGATACGCAGTATTTT.

This chain joins TRBV27 and TRBJ2-6, with D perhaps TRBD2 (6 bases). The germline V gene has CDR1 MNHEY and CDR2 SMNVEV (reference sequence). This CDR3 spans 14 amino acids. Trimming shortened V by 8 bases and J by 0 bases, and 8 bases separated the two germline ends. The CDR3 DNA reads as TGTGCCAGCGGGGGGTTCTCTGGGGCCAACGTCCTGACTTTC. As protein: CASGGFSGANVLTF.

The V and J genes are TRBV28 and TRBJ1-2; tentatively, D is TRBD1 (6 bases). This CDR3 comprises 11 residues. Trimming left V 4 bases short and J 9 bases short, with 9 bases between. Germline values: CDR1 MDHEN, CDR2 SYDVKM. CDR3 sequence reads: CASSSQGSYTF. The CDR3 DNA reads as TGTGCCAGCAGTTCACAGGGTAGCTACACCTTC.

The rearrangement links TRBV2 to TRBJ2-2, with 11 bases lining up with TRBD2. CDR3 length: 17 amino acids. With 2 bases clipped from V and 2 bases from J, the junction kept 4 bases outside the gene matches. Looked up from germline, CDR1 is SNHLY and CDR2 is FYNNEI. Written as DNA, the CDR3 is TGTGCCAGCAGTGAAACTAGCGGGGGACTTAACACCGGGGAGCTGTTTTTT. Translating gives CASSETSGGLNTGELFF.

The chain recombines TRBV5-4 with TRBJ2-7, with D possibly matching TRBD2 (5 bases). Germline loops: CDR1 SGHNT, CDR2 YYREEE (reference sequence). Trimming took 1 base from V and 7 from J, leaving 12 bases between them. This CDR3 has 13 residues. The CDR3 protein is CASSLNRDVEQYF. For the CDR3, the DNA is TGTGCCAGCAGCTTGAACCGGGATGTTGAGCAGTACTTC.

The sample holds a few counts of this clone. The chain is built from TRBV7-9 and TRBJ1-1, with TRBD1 matching 8 bases. Germline V gives CDR1 SEHNR, CDR2 FQNEAQ (reference sequence). V dropped 5 bases and J dropped 4; count of bases not matched to a gene: 6. The CDR3 has 14 residues. The CDR3 loop is CASSDGQGRTEAFF. The CDR3 nucleotides are TGTGCCAGCAGCGACGGACAGGGACGCACTGAAGCTTTCTTT.

V gene TRBV30 combines with J gene TRBJ2-7; possible D gene TRBD2, 5 bases. This CDR3 is built from 15 residues. In germline, CDR1 is GTSNPN, CDR2 SVGIG (reference sequence). V lost 0 bases, J lost 7 bases, and 19 bases lay in between. The DNA for the CDR3 is TGTGCCTGGAGTGTGAGATCCGGGATCCCGAGGGAGCAGTACTTC. This gives the protein CAWSVRSGIPREQYF.

V gene TRBV7-9 combines with J gene TRBJ2-7; 16 nucleotides match TRBD2. This CDR3 has 17 residues. Losses at the gene ends were 1 base for V and 2 bases for J; bases not matched to a gene: 2. The germline CDR1 and CDR2 sequences are SEHNR and FQNEAQ (reference sequence). The CDR3 reads CASSLVGTSGGAYEQYF. The CDR3 DNA reads TGTGCCAGCAGCTTAGTGGGGACTAGCGGGGGGGCCTACGAGCAGTACTTC.